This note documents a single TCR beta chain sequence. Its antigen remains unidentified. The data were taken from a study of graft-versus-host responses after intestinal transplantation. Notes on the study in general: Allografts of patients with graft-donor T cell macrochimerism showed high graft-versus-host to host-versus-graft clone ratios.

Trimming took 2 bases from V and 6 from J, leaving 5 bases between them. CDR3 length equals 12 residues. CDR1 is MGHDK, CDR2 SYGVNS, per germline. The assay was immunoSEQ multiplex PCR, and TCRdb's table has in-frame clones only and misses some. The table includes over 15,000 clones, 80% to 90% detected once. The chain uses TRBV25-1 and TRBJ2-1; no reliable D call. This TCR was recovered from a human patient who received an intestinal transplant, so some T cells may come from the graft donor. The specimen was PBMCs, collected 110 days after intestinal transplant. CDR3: CASSEGRNEQFF. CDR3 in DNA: TGTGCCAGCAGTGAAGGACGCAATGAGCAGTTCTTC.